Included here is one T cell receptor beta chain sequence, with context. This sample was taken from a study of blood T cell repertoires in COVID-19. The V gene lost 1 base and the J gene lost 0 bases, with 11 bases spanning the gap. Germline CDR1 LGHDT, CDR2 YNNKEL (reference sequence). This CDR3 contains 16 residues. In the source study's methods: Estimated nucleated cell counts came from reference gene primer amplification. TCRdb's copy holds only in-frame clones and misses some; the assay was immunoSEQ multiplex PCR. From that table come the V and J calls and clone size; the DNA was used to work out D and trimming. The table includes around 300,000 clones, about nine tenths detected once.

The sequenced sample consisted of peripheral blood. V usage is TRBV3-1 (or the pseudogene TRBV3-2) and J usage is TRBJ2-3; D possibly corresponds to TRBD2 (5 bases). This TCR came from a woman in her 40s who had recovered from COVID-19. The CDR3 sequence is CASSQAADDSTDTQYF. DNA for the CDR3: TGTGCCAGCAGCCAAGCAGCGGACGATAGCACAGATACGCAGTATTTT.